This T cell receptor beta chain was identified in a study of response to subunit inactivated influenza vaccine. Points from the study as a whole: The authors proposed limited new T cell recruitment per seasonal influenza vaccination.

TCRdb used MiXCR to reprocess the RT-PCR reads, holding one entry per CDR3 protein. The sample includes under 850,000 distinct CDR3 sequences, less than 20% of them seen just once. This clonotype was picked up a small number of times. What it binds is not known. Germline CDR1 is SGHVS and CDR2 is FQNEAQ. The CDR3 runs 17 residues. V lost 3 bases, J lost 2 bases, and 9 bases stayed unmatched. The sample here was PBMCs from blood, taken 5 days after vaccination. The sequence derives from a man in his forties or fifties who received an inactivated influenza vaccine. The chain carries TRBV7-8 and TRBJ2-5, with 10 positions matching TRBD2. The CDR3 DNA is TGTGCCAGCAGCTTTGGCCTAGCGGGAGTGAGGCAAGAGACCCAGTACTTC. Protein product: CASSFGLAGVRQETQYF.